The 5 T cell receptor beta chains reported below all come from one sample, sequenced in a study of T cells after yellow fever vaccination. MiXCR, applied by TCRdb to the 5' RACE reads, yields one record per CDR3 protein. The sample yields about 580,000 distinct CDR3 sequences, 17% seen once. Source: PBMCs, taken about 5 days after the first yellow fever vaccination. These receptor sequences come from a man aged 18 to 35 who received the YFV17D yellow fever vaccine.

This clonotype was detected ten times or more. CDR3 sequence reads: CASSESRRGVTDTQYF. Here the CDR3 DNA reads TGTGCCAGCAGTGAATCACGGCGGGGGGTAACAGATACGCAGTATTTT. The chain recombines TRBV25-1 with TRBJ2-3, with 8 bases aligning to TRBD2. This CDR3 region has 16 residues. V shed 1 base and J 3 bases; nucleotides not matched to a gene: 6. The V gene's germline CDR1 is MGHDK and CDR2 SYGVNS. The full variable domain, its missing parts supplied by reference TRBV25-1 and TRBJ2-3, is EADIYQTPRYLVIGTGKKITLECSQTMGHDKMYWYQQDPGMELHLIHYSYGVNSTEKGDLSSESTVSRIRTEHFPLTLESARPSHTSQYLCASSESRRGVTDTQYFGPGTRLTVL.

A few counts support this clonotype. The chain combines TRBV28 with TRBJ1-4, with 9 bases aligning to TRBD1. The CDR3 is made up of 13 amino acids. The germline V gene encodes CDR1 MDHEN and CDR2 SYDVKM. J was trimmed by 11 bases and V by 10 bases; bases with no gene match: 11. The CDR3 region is CATSGTGTAKLFF. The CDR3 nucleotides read TGTGCCACCTCCGGGACAGGGACGGCTAAACTGTTTTTT.

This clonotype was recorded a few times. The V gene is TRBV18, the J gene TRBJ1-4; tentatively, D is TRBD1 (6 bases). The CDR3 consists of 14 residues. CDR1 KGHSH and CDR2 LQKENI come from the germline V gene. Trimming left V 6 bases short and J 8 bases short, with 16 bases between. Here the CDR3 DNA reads TGTGCCAGCTCGCCGTCGACCAGGGGAGAAAAACTGTTTTTT. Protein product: CASSPSTRGEKLFF.

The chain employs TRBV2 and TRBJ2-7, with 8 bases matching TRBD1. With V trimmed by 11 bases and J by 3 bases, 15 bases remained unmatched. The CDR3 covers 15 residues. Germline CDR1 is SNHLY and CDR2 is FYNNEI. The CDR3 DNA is TGTGCCTCCCTGCCCAGGGGGCGGATCATCTACGAGCAGTACTTC. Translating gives CASLPRGRIIYEQYF.

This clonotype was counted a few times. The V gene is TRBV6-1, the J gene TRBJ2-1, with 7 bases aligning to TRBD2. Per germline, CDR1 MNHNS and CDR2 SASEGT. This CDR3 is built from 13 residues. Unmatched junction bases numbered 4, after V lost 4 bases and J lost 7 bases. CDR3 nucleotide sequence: TGTGCCAGCAGTGTTGGCGGGGGAAATGAGCAGTTCTTC. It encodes CASSVGGGNEQFF.